Following are 14 T cell receptor beta chains from one sample sequenced in a study of beta chain features in type 1 diabetes. Reverse transcribing all isolated RNA meant expressed TCRB transcripts were sequenced. Sequenced by immunoSEQ multiplex PCR; TCRdb stores in-frame clones only, minus some. The sample holds 350,000 or so clones, around a fifth seen once. The sample was naive CD4+ T cells from blood. The receptor source for this set is a woman aged 18-29 years in good health.

With regard to this clone: Other DNA sequences in this sample translate to the same CDR3. This chain joins TRBV30 and TRBJ1-1; 7 positions match TRBD1. The germline V gene encodes CDR1 GTSNPN and CDR2 SVGIG (reference sequence). V trimming: 3 bases; J trimming: 0 bases; junction bases outside the gene matches: 1. The CDR3 contains 13 residues. CDR3 region: CAWRQGLNTEAFF. In DNA form, the CDR3 reads TGTGCCTGGAGACAGGGGTTGAACACTGAAGCTTTCTTT.

This clone was seen only a few times. The chain uses TRBV15 and TRBJ2-4; 7 bases agree with TRBD1. This CDR3 comprises 15 residues. Germline values: CDR1 LNHNV, CDR2 YYDKDF (reference sequence). The junction had 4 bases not matched to a gene; V was cut back by 1 base and J by 4 bases. The CDR3 DNA sequence: TGTGCCACCAGCAGAGCTGGGACAGATAAAAACATTCAGTACTTC. The encoded protein is CATSRAGTDKNIQYF.

About this clone: Mismatch with germline at one junction end may stem from a read error. The rearrangement uses TRBV11-2 and TRBJ2-3; TRBD2 aligns across 10 bases. CDR1 is SGHAT and CDR2 is FQNNGV in the germline V gene. This CDR3 spans 15 amino acids. In DNA form, the CDR3 reads TGTGCCAGCAGCTTAGGTAGCGGGAGGCTTTCACATCTGATGTTT. Amino acids: CASSLGSGRLSHLMF.

This chain joins TRBV10-3 and TRBJ2-7; TRBD2 matches at 7 bases. Germline assignment: CDR1 ENHRY and CDR2 SYGVKD. This CDR3 region has 13 residues. With 11 bases clipped from V and 3 bases from J, the junction kept 10 bases outside the gene matches. CDR3 in amino acids: CAPTREGFYEQYF. DNA of the CDR3: TGTGCCCCTACGAGGGAGGGGTTCTACGAGCAGTACTTC.

This clone occurred a few times. The rearrangement links TRBV30 to TRBJ2-1; TRBD1 matches at 7 bases. Unmatched junction bases numbered 2, after V lost 1 base and J lost 5 bases. The germline CDR1 and CDR2 sequences are GTSNPN and SVGIG (reference sequence). CDR3 length: 13 residues. For the CDR3, the DNA is TGTGCCTGGAGTGGACAGGGAAACAATGAGCAGTTCTTC. It specifies CAWSGQGNNEQFF.

The V gene is TRBV7-3, the J gene TRBJ2-2, with 7 bases fitting TRBD1. Germline CDR1 reads SGHTA; CDR2 reads FQGTGA. With V trimmed by 1 base and J by 3 bases, 5 bases remained unmatched. The CDR3 is 16 amino acids. CDR3 nucleotides: TGTGCCAGCAGCTTAAACCGCAGGGGGTACACCGGGGAGCTGTTTTTT. It codes for CASSLNRRGYTGELFF.

This clone was counted between two and nine times. The rearrangement joins TRBV7-2 to TRBJ2-5; D gene uncertain. With 1 base removed from V and 4 bases from J, the gap between germline ends came to 13 bases. The germline CDR1 and CDR2 sequences are SGHTA and FQGNSA. The CDR3 covers 15 residues. CDR3 bases: TGTGCCAGCAGCTTAGGGGTCCACCCGGGAGAGACCCAGTACTTC. Translation gives CASSLGVHPGETQYF.

The V gene is TRBV5-6, the J gene TRBJ1-1; D remains ambiguous. Germline CDR1 and CDR2: SGHDT and YYEEEE. Trimming pared 0 bases from V and 6 bases from J, leaving 12 bases between. This CDR3 contains 14 residues. The CDR3 protein is CASSLVGPGAEAFF. As DNA, the CDR3 is TGTGCCAGCAGCTTGGTGGGCCCCGGCGCTGAAGCTTTCTTT.

The chain uses TRBV11-3 and TRBJ2-2, with 7 positions matching TRBD1. The CDR3 spans 15 residues. J gave up 1 base and V 6 bases, and 5 bases lay outside the gene matches. Germline assignment: CDR1 SGHNT and CDR2 YENEEA. This CDR3 is CASRLRQGNTGELFF. The CDR3 DNA is TGTGCCAGCAGATTACGACAGGGGAACACCGGGGAGCTGTTTTTT. The variable domain in full, with the rest retrieved from reference TRBV11-3 and TRBJ2-2, is EAGVVQSPRYKIIEKKQPVAFWCNPISGHNTLYWYLQNLGQGPELLIRYENEEAVDDSQLPKDRFSAERLKGVDSTLKIQPAELGDSAVYLCASRLRQGNTGELFFGEGSRLTVL.

In this sample, this clone turned up a few times. V is TRBV18 and J is TRBJ1-1; 9 bases are shared with TRBD1. This CDR3 contains 16 residues. V trimming: 4 bases; J trimming: 5 bases; junction bases outside the gene matches: 11. Per the germline V gene, CDR1 is KGHSH and CDR2 is LQKENI. CDR3 nucleotide sequence: TGTGCCAGCTCACTCCGGACAGGGGAGGGTGGAACTGAAGCTTTCTTT. Amino acids: CASSLRTGEGGTEAFF. Complete variable domain (other parts from reference TRBV18 and TRBJ1-1): NAGVMQNPRHLVRRRGQEARLRCSPMKGHSHVYWYRQLPEEGLKFMVYLQKENIIDESGMPKERFSAEFPKEGPSILRIQQVVRGDSAAYFCASSLRTGEGGTEAFFGQGTRLTVV.

This clone has more than one count but fewer than ten. J is TRBJ2-5 and V is TRBV10-3; 10 nucleotides match TRBD1. The CDR3 is made up of 16 amino acids. V lost 0 bases, J lost 5 bases, and 6 bases stayed unmatched. Germline CDR1 is ENHRY and CDR2 is SYGVKD. The CDR3 nucleotides read TGTGCCATCAGTGAGTCGATAGGACAGGGGGAGGAGACCCAGTACTTC. Amino acids: CAISESIGQGEETQYF.

This clone was counted between two and nine times. The chain recombines TRBV9 with TRBJ2-5, with D hard to call. V was shortened by 0 bases and J by 4 bases, with 7 bases between the two germline ends. Germline V CDR1 and CDR2: SGDLS, YYNGEE. The length of the CDR3 is 13 residues. The CDR3 DNA reads TGTGCCAGCAGCGTAGAGAGTGCAGAGACCCAGTACTTC. Residues: CASSVESAETQYF.

J is TRBJ1-4 and V is TRBV6-6; 7 nucleotides match TRBD1. There are 14 residues in the CDR3. With 5 bases clipped from V and 8 bases from J, the junction kept 8 bases outside the gene matches. The V gene's germline CDR1 is MNHNY and CDR2 SVGAGI (reference sequence). CDR3 DNA: TGTGCCAGCAGTAGGACAGGAAGGGACGAAAAACTGTTTTTT. Amino acid sequence: CASSRTGRDEKLFF.

As to this clone: Other nucleotide sequences in the sample specify the same CDR3. The V call is TRBV7-9, the J call TRBJ1-1, with D maybe TRBD1 (5 bases). The germline V gene has CDR1 SEHNR and CDR2 FQNEAQ (reference sequence). The V end was cut by 1 base, the J end by 1 base, with 7 bases between. The CDR3 totals 14 residues. The CDR3 DNA is TGTGCCAGCAGCTTAGGACAGCAGAACACTGAAGCTTTCTTT. This encodes CASSLGQQNTEAFF.